The next 5 T cell receptor beta chains were all read from a single sample in a study of T cell repertoires in cytomegalovirus infection. Each CDR3 protein is one row after TCRdb ran MiXCR on the reads. The sample consists of about 330,000 distinct CDR3 sequences, more than 8% of them appearing once. What was sequenced was PBMCs. The source of these receptors is a human donor in good health (CMV status not recorded). Some clones in this sample may be carry-over from other donors' samples.

This clonotype came up many times. CDR3 in amino acids: CASSLEALLGRNEQFF. The CDR3 DNA reads TGTGCCAGCAGCTTAGAGGCCCTATTAGGACGCAATGAGCAGTTCTTC. The genes are TRBV7-9 and TRBJ2-1; D remains unclear. The ends were cut back, 1 base at V and 6 bases at J, with 16 bases in the middle. The CDR3 is made up of 16 amino acids. Looked up from germline, CDR1 is SEHNR and CDR2 is FQNEAQ (reference sequence).

This clonotype was counted between two and nine times. The gene calls are TRBV11-3 and TRBJ2-5; D could derive from TRBD1 or TRBD2 (5 bases each). In germline, CDR1 is SGHNT, CDR2 YENEEA. Trimming cost V 3 bases and J 1 base, with 21 bases left between them. The CDR3 sequence is 18 residues long. CDR3: CASSFYSSGAALQETQYF. The CDR3 bases are TGTGCCAGCAGCTTTTATTCATCCGGGGCAGCCCTCCAAGAGACCCAGTACTTC.

This clonotype was found a few times. The chain carries TRBV5-1 and TRBJ1-1, with 8 bases lining up with TRBD1. J lost 0 bases, V lost 3 bases, and 7 bases had no gene match. The CDR3 contains 16 residues. Looked up from germline, CDR1 is SGHRS and CDR2 is YFSETQ. The CDR3 DNA follows: TGCGCCAGCAGCTCGAGGACAGGGACCATGAACACTGAAGCTTTCTTT. This gives the protein CASSSRTGTMNTEAFF.

The sample holds many counts of this clonotype. The chain recombines TRBV7-2 with TRBJ2-3, with a possible D match to TRBD2 (6 bases). The CDR3 has 16 amino acids. Germline CDR1 SGHTA, CDR2 FQGNSA. Trimming removed 2 bases from V and 0 bases from J, with 12 bases in between. For the CDR3, the DNA is TGTGCCAGCAGCTTATGGCTAGCGAGGAGCACAGATACGCAGTATTTT. It is translated as CASSLWLARSTDTQYF.

The rearrangement uses TRBV6-2 or TRBV6-3 and TRBJ2-1; possible D gene TRBD2, 6 bases. V lost 7 bases and J 9 bases, leaving 13 bases between the germline ends. There are 12 residues in the CDR3. CDR1 and CDR2 from the germline V gene are MNHEY and SVGEGT. CDR3 amino acids: CASTKIGGEQFF. CDR3 sequence (DNA): TGTGCCAGCACCAAAATCGGGGGTGAGCAGTTCTTC.